These 27 T cell receptor beta chains were all obtained from the same sample, sequenced in a study of T cells expressing NK-cell markers. TCRdb reprocessed the 5' RACE reads, keeping one entry per CDR3 protein, no DNA. This sample's table has about 390,000 distinct CDR3 sequences. The material sequenced was blood T cells: a sorted CD56 or NKG2C T cell subset, CD4+ or CD8+ T cells, or bulk PBMC T cells (not recorded which). These receptors were obtained from a woman between 45 and 65 years old in good health.

This rearrangement joins TRBV2 to TRBJ1-2; without DNA, the TCRdb call of TRBD1 cannot be checked. Germline CDR1 and CDR2: SNHLY and FYNNEI. This CDR3 is 15 amino acids long. This CDR3 is CASRRSGTGGTGYTF.

The chain couples TRBV5-8 to TRBJ2-7. CDR3 length: 14 residues. Germline loops: CDR1 SGHTS, CDR2 YDEGEE. CDR3 protein: CASSLGTGPYEQYF.

This chain connects TRBV4-1 to TRBJ1-2; without DNA, the TCRdb call of TRBD1 cannot be checked. Germline V gene lookup returns CDR1 MGHRA and CDR2 YSYEKL. The CDR3 totals 12 residues. Here the CDR3 reads CASSQGEYGYTF.

The chain recombines TRBV18 with TRBJ1-1; TCRdb gives TRBD1 as the D gene, but with no DNA this cannot be confirmed. CDR1 is KGHSH, CDR2 LQKENI, per germline. CDR3 length: 15 residues. The CDR3 region is CASSQTGIMNTEAFF.

This chain links TRBV3-1 with TRBJ2-7; checking the TCRdb D call of TRBD1 is not possible without DNA. This CDR3 region has 14 residues. Germline values: CDR1 LGHDT, CDR2 YNNKEL (reference sequence). CDR3 loop: CASSKEGVGYEQYF.

The chain employs TRBV18 and TRBJ2-1; TCRdb's D call of TRBD2 is untestable without DNA. Germline V gene lookup returns CDR1 KGHSH and CDR2 LQKENI. CDR3 size: 13 residues. CDR3: CASSFLAGVEQFF.

The chain is built from TRBV5-1 and TRBJ2-7. Germline CDR1 is SGHRS and CDR2 is YFSETQ. The CDR3 covers 17 residues. The CDR3 is CASSLGPLQSASYEQYF.

The chain is built from TRBV20-1 and TRBJ2-7; TCRdb's D call, TRBD1, is unchecked because there is no DNA. The CDR3 length is 14 residues. Per germline, CDR1 DFQATT and CDR2 SNEGSKA (reference sequence). Here the CDR3 reads CSARKGQGSYEQYF.

The chain combines TRBV29-1 with TRBJ2-3; TCRdb names TRBD1, which stays unverified in the absence of DNA. The CDR3 covers 15 residues. Germline V gene sequence: CDR1 SQVTM, CDR2 ANQGSEA. The CDR3 sequence is CSARLSDRGADTQYF.

This sequence joins TRBV12-3 or TRBV12-4 and TRBJ2-1; TCRdb's assignment of TRBD1 cannot be checked, as there is no DNA. CDR3 length equals 15 residues. This CDR3 is CASSLTLAGRNEQFF.

The chain is built from TRBV15 and TRBJ2-1; TCRdb designates TRBD2, a call that cannot be tested without DNA. Germline CDR1 LNHNV, CDR2 YYDKDF (reference sequence). The CDR3 length is 13 residues. The CDR3 region is CATRGLENNEQFF.

V and J are TRBV5-4 and TRBJ2-2; the TRBD2 assignment by TCRdb is unverifiable without DNA. From germline, CDR1 is SGHNT and CDR2 YYREEE (reference sequence). This CDR3 comprises 16 residues. This CDR3 is CASSSFAGGGTGELFF. Supplemented by reference TRBV5-4 and TRBJ2-2, the full variable domain reads ETGVTQSPTHLIKTRGQQVTLRCSSQSGHNTVSWYQQALGQGPQFIFQYYREEENGRGNFPPRFSGLQFPNYSSELNVNALELDDSALYLCASSSFAGGGTGELFFGEGSRLTVL.

J is TRBJ2-1 and V is TRBV7-8. Germline V lookup: CDR1 SGHVS, CDR2 FQNEAQ. This CDR3 has 12 amino acids. The CDR3 spells CASSSAVLEQFF.

V is TRBV6-1 and J is TRBJ1-3; checking the TCRdb D call of TRBD1 is not possible without DNA. The length of the CDR3 is 14 residues. Germline V gives CDR1 MNHNS, CDR2 SASEGT. The CDR3: CASFWQGAGNTIYF.

The J gene is TRBJ1-2, the V gene TRBV10-3. The CDR3 totals 14 residues. CDR1 and CDR2 from the germline V gene are ENHRY and SYGVKD. The CDR3 here is CATRAVTELYGYTF.

The rearrangement uses TRBV20-1 and TRBJ1-5; the TRBD1 assignment by TCRdb is unverifiable without DNA. This CDR3 region has 13 residues. The V gene's germline CDR1 is DFQATT and CDR2 SNEGSKA (reference sequence). The CDR3 is CSARTGDGQPQHF.

The V call is TRBV5-1, the J call TRBJ1-2. The CDR3 extends over 14 amino acids. The germline V gene encodes CDR1 SGHRS and CDR2 YFSETQ. CDR3 protein: CASTSDGRSAGYTF.

The V and J genes are TRBV24-1 and TRBJ1-2; the TRBD1 assignment by TCRdb is unverifiable without DNA. The CDR3 runs 14 residues. Germline V gives CDR1 KGHDR, CDR2 SFDVKD. The CDR3 region is CATSDSGTIYGYTF.

V and J are TRBV20-1 and TRBJ1-1; TCRdb picks TRBD1, but there is no DNA to check that call. The CDR3 has 13 amino acids. CDR1 is DFQATT and CDR2 is SNEGSKA in the germline V gene (reference sequence). The CDR3 loop is CSARDGAGDGAFF.

The chain recombines TRBV4-1 with TRBJ2-1; checking the TCRdb D call of TRBD2 is not possible without DNA. Germline loops: CDR1 MGHRA, CDR2 YSYEKL. The CDR3 consists of 17 residues. This chain's CDR3 is CASSQALSGRANNEQFF.

The genes are TRBV3-1 and TRBJ2-1; TCRdb reports TRBD2, a call that lacks DNA to check it against. CDR3 length: 14 amino acids. Germline V CDR1 and CDR2: LGHDT, YNNKEL (reference sequence). CDR3 loop: CASRLAGGVNEQFF.

This chain connects TRBV12-3 or TRBV12-4 to TRBJ2-3; there is no DNA to check the TCRdb D call of TRBD1. The CDR3 contains 17 residues. The CDR3 sequence: CASSHLVGGPGTDTQYF.

This rearrangement joins TRBV7-9 to TRBJ2-2; with no DNA, the TCRdb D assignment of TRBD1 cannot be verified. Looked up from germline, CDR1 is SEHNR and CDR2 is FQNEAQ (reference sequence). This CDR3 has 16 residues. CDR3 protein: CASSPPGGVNTGELFF.

The genes are TRBV7-7 and TRBJ2-4; without DNA, the TCRdb call of TRBD1 cannot be checked. The CDR3 has 13 amino acids. The germline CDR1 and CDR2 sequences are SSHAT and FNYEAQ (reference sequence). CDR3 loop: CASSDGQGDIQYF.

V and J are TRBV7-9 and TRBJ2-7; the D gene TCRdb calls, TRBD2, cannot be checked with no DNA. CDR3 size: 14 residues. Germline assignment: CDR1 SEHNR and CDR2 FQNEAQ (reference sequence). The CDR3 loop is CASSSPGLHYEQYF.

V is TRBV3-1 and J is TRBJ1-5. The germline V gene encodes CDR1 LGHDT and CDR2 YNNKEL (reference sequence). CDR3 length: 17 residues. The CDR3 protein is CASSQGFTGGGNQPQHF.

Here the CDR3 reads CASSLQVHQETQYF. The J gene is TRBJ2-5, the V gene TRBV7-6. The germline V gene encodes CDR1 SGHVS and CDR2 FNYEAQ. This CDR3 has 14 amino acids.